Listed below are T cell receptor beta chains from one sample, sequenced in a study of T-cell reconstitution after alpha-beta-depleted transplantation in children. In TCRdb, the PCR reads were re-called with MiXCR into one record per CDR3 protein. The table lists about 300,000 distinct CDR3 sequences, about 7.3% of them singletons. This specimen was peripheral blood, taken 360 days after TCRalphabeta/CD19-depleted stem cell transplant. The receptors here all came from a female patient younger than 10 who had a stem cell transplant for Fanconi anemia, so the T cells may come from the graft donor. The CDR3 runs from the conserved cysteine through the conserved F or W.

cdr3_aa v_call
CASSLRWLGELFF TRBV28
CASSLEGGGDEQFF TRBV27
CASSLDQPQHF TRBV7-3
CASSLERDTQYF TRBV5-1
CASSYSKSVEAFF TRBV6-5
CASSTRGTGYGYTF TRBV27
CSVLEAGPDTQYF TRBV20-1
CASSLLGTATNTGELFF TRBV5-6
CASSHRSGETQYF TRBV13
CASSYDSQETQYF TRBV5-1